The 15 T cell receptor beta chains listed next were all sequenced from one sample in a study of T cell repertoires in cytomegalovirus infection. MiXCR, applied by TCRdb to the reads, yields one record per CDR3 protein. The sample has more than 650,000 distinct CDR3 sequences; approximately 34% are singletons. Sequenced material: PBMCs. The origin of the receptors is a human donor in good health (CMV status not recorded). Some clones in this sample may be carry-over from other donors' samples.

Only one count was recorded for this clonotype. CDR3 nucleotide sequence: TGTGCCATTAAGGGGCCCGGGGGCTATGGCTACACCTTC. Encoded protein: CAIKGPGGYGYTF. The chain recombines TRBV19 with TRBJ1-2, with a possible D match to TRBD1 (5 bases). With 10 bases removed from V and 4 bases from J, the gap between germline ends came to 16 bases. There are 13 residues in the CDR3. From germline, CDR1 is LNHDA and CDR2 SQIVND (reference sequence).

The J gene is TRBJ1-1, the V gene TRBV29-1; the D is unclear. Germline V gene data show CDR1 as SQVTM and CDR2 as ANQGSEA. With 4 bases removed from V and 7 bases from J, the gap between germline ends came to 10 bases. The CDR3 is made up of 11 amino acids. The CDR3 region is CSVVEGVEAFF. As DNA, the CDR3 is TGCAGCGTTGTGGAGGGCGTTGAAGCTTTCTTT.

The count of this clonotype is one. J is TRBJ1-5 and V is TRBV19; D unclear. The V and J ends lost 0 bases and 6 bases respectively, with 12 bases between them. Germline CDR1 reads LNHDA; CDR2 reads SQIVND (reference sequence). The CDR3 totals 15 residues. The CDR3 coding sequence is TGTGCCAGTAGTATAGATGGAGACAAAAGTCAGCCCCAGCATTTT. This sequence encodes CASSIDGDKSQPQHF. Filled out from reference TRBV19 and TRBJ1-5, the complete variable domain reads DGGITQSPKYLFRKEGQNVTLSCEQNLNHDAMYWYRQDPGQGLRLIYYSQIVNDFQKGDIAEGYSVSREKKESFPLTVTSAQKNPTAFYLCASSIDGDKSQPQHFGDGTRLSIL.

This clonotype showed up just a few times. V usage is TRBV19 and J usage is TRBJ1-5, with D perhaps matching TRBD1 (6 bases). The CDR3 is made up of 19 amino acids. Germline V gene data show CDR1 as LNHDA and CDR2 as SQIVND (reference sequence). Trimming removed 3 bases from V and 3 bases from J, with 24 bases in between. The DNA of the CDR3 is TGTGCCAGTAGTATGGTGGGTACGGGGTACAGGGCCCTCAATCAGCCCCAGCATTTT. Translation: CASSMVGTGYRALNQPQHF.

The genes are TRBV19 and TRBJ2-1, with D possibly TRBD2 on 6 matching bases. The CDR3 spans 14 residues. The V and J ends lost 2 bases and 5 bases respectively, with 10 bases between them. Germline values: CDR1 LNHDA, CDR2 SQIVND (reference sequence). CDR3 sequence reads: CASSISGLNNEQFF. CDR3 DNA sequence: TGTGCCAGTAGTATAAGCGGGCTCAACAATGAGCAGTTCTTC.

The CDR3 loop is CASRTGAHGSPLHF. The CDR3 coding sequence is TGTGCCAGCAGAACAGGGGCCCATGGTTCACCCCTCCACTTT. The gene calls are TRBV12-3 or TRBV12-4 and TRBJ1-6; 7 nucleotides align to TRBD1. CDR3 length equals 14 residues. Unmatched junction bases numbered 8, after V lost 6 bases and J lost 9 bases.

The V call is TRBV7-8, the J call TRBJ2-6; 8 bases align to TRBD2. Germline CDR1 is SGHVS and CDR2 is FQNEAQ. The CDR3 runs 18 residues. V shed 1 base and J 4 bases; nucleotides not matched to a gene: 9. The DNA of the CDR3 is TGTGCCAGCAGCTTAGGTCCGGGACTAGAATCCGGGGCCAACGTCCTGACTTTC. Encoded protein: CASSLGPGLESGANVLTF.

The J gene is TRBJ2-5, the V gene TRBV11-3; 8 bases map to TRBD2. V shed 5 bases, J shed 3 bases, and the junction held 5 bases outside the gene matches. Germline CDR1 SGHNT, CDR2 YENEEA. This CDR3 has 14 amino acids. The chain's CDR3 is CASSPGTRKETQYF. The CDR3, as DNA: TGTGCCAGCAGCCCCGGGACTAGGAAAGAGACCCAGTACTTC.

This clonotype was seen only a few times. The chain is built from TRBV20-1 and TRBJ2-1; the match to TRBD1 covers 10 bases. The CDR3 contains 13 residues. Looked up from germline, CDR1 is DFQATT and CDR2 is SNEGSKA (reference sequence). V was pared by 7 bases and J by 8 bases, with 8 bases of the junction left unmatched. In DNA form, the CDR3 reads TGCAGTGAACAGGGGACAGGGGCCTATGAGCAGTTCTTC. It translates to CSEQGTGAYEQFF.

The sample holds many counts of this clonotype. V and J are TRBV7-8 and TRBJ1-4; 8 bases fit TRBD1. The CDR3 is made up of 14 amino acids. Germline CDR1 SGHVS, CDR2 FQNEAQ. Unmatched junction bases numbered 5, after V lost 5 bases and J lost 6 bases. The CDR3 DNA sequence: TGTGCCAGCAGCCCGAGGACAGGGTATGAAAAACTGTTTTTT. Amino acids: CASSPRTGYEKLFF. The full variable domain, its missing parts supplied by reference TRBV7-8 and TRBJ1-4, is GAGVSQSPRYKVAKRGQDVALRCDPISGHVSLFWYQQALGQGPEFLTYFQNEAQLDKSGLPSDRFFAERPEGSVSTLKIQRTQQEDSAVYLCASSPRTGYEKLFFGSGTQLSVL.

This clonotype was found a few times. The chain combines TRBV4-1 with TRBJ1-2; unclear D gene. V lost 0 bases, J lost 4 bases, and 18 bases lay in between. The germline V gene has CDR1 MGHRA and CDR2 YSYEKL. The CDR3 is 17 amino acids. The CDR3 sequence is CASSQDWLTTAAYGYTF. The CDR3 DNA reads as TGCGCCAGCAGCCAAGATTGGCTGACGACGGCGGCCTATGGCTACACCTTC.

This clonotype occurred a few times. The chain couples TRBV7-6 to TRBJ2-3; D might be TRBD2 (6 bases). The germline V and J ends were trimmed by 4 bases and 4 bases, with 12 bases remaining between them. The CDR3 runs to 14 residues. CDR1 SGHVS and CDR2 FNYEAQ come from the germline V gene. The CDR3 DNA sequence: TGTGCCAGCAGCTCAAACAGACTAGCAGATACGCAGTATTTT. Its translation is CASSSNRLADTQYF.

V and J are TRBV30 and TRBJ1-4; no clear D. V lost 3 bases and J lost 3, with 14 bases in between. This CDR3 region has 15 residues. The germline gives CDR1 GTSNPN, CDR2 SVGIG (reference sequence). Written as DNA, the CDR3 is TGTGCCTGGAGCATCCGGACTCTGCCTAATGAAAAACTGTTTTTT. Amino acids: CAWSIRTLPNEKLFF.

A few counts support this clonotype. V is TRBV5-4 and J is TRBJ2-3, with D unresolved. Per the germline V gene, CDR1 is SGHNT and CDR2 is YYREEE (reference sequence). This CDR3 is 13 amino acids long. Trimming shortened V by 3 bases and J by 5 bases, and 10 bases separated the two germline ends. CDR3 protein: CASSSPLGDTQYF. The DNA for the CDR3 is TGTGCCAGCAGCTCCCCCTTGGGAGATACGCAGTATTTT.

The V gene is TRBV10-3, the J gene TRBJ2-5, with a possible D match to TRBD2 (5 bases). Germline assignment: CDR1 ENHRY and CDR2 SYGVKD. The CDR3 totals 11 residues. Trimming took off 10 bases at V and 5 bases at J, with 11 bases between the two ends. DNA of the CDR3: TGTGCCACCACCGGCGGGGAGACCCAGTACTTC. Residues: CATTGGETQYF.